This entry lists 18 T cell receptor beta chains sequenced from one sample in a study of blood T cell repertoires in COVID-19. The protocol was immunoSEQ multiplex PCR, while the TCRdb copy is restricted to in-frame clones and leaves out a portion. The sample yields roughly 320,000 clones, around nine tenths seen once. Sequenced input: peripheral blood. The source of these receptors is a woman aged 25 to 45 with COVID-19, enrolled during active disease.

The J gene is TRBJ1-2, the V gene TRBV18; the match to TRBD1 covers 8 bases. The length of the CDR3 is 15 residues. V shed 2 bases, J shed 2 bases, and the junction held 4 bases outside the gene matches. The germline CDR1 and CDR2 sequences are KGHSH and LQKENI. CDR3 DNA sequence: TGTGCCAGCTCACCATTCGGACAGGGCAACTATGGCTACACCTTC. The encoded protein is CASSPFGQGNYGYTF.

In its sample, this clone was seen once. In DNA form, the CDR3 reads TGTGCCAGCAGCCAAGCGTTAACAGATACGCAGTATTTT. Translation: CASSQALTDTQYF. J is TRBJ2-3 and V is TRBV3-1 (or the pseudogene TRBV3-2); D is unresolved. Trimming took 1 base from V and 3 from J, leaving 5 bases between them. The CDR3 loop spans 13 amino acids. The germline gives CDR1 LGHDT, CDR2 YNNKEL (reference sequence).

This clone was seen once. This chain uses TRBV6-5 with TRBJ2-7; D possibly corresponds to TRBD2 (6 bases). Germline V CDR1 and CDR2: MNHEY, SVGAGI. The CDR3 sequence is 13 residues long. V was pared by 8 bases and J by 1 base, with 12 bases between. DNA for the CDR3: TGTGCCAGCGGCGGGATTTTTTCCTACGAGCAGTACGTC. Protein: CASGGIFSYEQYV.

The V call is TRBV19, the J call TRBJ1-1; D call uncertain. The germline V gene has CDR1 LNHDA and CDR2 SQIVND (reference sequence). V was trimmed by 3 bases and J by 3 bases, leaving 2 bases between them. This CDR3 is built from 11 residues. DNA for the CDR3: TGTGCCAGTAGTATCGACACTGAAGCTTTCTTT. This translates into CASSIDTEAFF. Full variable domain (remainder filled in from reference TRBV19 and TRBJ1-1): DGGITQSPKYLFRKEGQNVTLSCEQNLNHDAMYWYRQDPGQGLRLIYYSQIVNDFQKGDIAEGYSVSREKKESFPLTVTSAQKNPTAFYLCASSIDTEAFFGQGTRLTVV.

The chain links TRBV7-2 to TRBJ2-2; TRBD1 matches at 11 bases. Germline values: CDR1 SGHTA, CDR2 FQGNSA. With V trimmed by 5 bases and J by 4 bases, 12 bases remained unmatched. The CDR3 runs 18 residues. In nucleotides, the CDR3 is TGTGCCAGCAGCCAACTCCCGCCAGGGACAGGGGGCACCGGGGAGCTGTTTTTT. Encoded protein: CASSQLPPGTGGTGELFF.

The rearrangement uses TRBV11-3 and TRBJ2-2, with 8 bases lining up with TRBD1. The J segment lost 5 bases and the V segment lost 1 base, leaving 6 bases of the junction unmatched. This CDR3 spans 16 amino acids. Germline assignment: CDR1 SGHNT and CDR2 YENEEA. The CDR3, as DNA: TGTGCCAGCAGCTTAGCTTCAGGGGGCGCTACCGGGGAGCTGTTTTTT. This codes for CASSLASGGATGELFF.

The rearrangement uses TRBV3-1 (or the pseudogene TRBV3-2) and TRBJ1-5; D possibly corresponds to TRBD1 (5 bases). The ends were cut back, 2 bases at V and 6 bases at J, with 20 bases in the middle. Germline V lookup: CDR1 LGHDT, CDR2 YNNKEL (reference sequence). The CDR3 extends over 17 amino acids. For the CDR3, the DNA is TGTGCCAGCAGCCAAAGCCCTCCGGCCGGGGGTGGTCAGCCCCAGCATTTT. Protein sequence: CASSQSPPAGGGQPQHF.

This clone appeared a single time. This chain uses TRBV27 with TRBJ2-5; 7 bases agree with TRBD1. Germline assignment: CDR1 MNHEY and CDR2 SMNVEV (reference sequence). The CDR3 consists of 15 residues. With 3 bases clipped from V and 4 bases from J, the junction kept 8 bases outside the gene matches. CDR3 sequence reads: CASSFRAPGGETQYF. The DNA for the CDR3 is TGTGCCAGCAGTTTCAGGGCCCCAGGGGGAGAGACCCAGTACTTC.

The CDR3 DNA reads as TGTGCCAGCACCCCGGGACAGGGGGAGGCCCAGTACTTC. Translation gives CASTPGQGEAQYF. This rearrangement joins TRBV12-3 or TRBV12-4 to TRBJ2-5, with 11 bases matching TRBD1. Trimming cost V 7 bases and J 9 bases; bases outside gene matches: 7. The CDR3 is made up of 13 amino acids.

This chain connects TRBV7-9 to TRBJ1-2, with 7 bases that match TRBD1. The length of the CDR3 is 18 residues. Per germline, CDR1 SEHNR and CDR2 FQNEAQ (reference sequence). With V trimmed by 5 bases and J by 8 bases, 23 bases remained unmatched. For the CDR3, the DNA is TGTGCCAGCAGCGGAGAGGGGCAGGGGGTCCAGGCTGGTTGGGGCTACACCTTC. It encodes CASSGEGQGVQAGWGYTF.

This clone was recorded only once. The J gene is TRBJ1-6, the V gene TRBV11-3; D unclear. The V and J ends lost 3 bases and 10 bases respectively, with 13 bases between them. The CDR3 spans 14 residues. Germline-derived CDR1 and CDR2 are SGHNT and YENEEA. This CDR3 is CASSFEEEHSPLHF. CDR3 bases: TGTGCCAGCAGCTTCGAAGAGGAGCACTCACCCCTCCACTTT.

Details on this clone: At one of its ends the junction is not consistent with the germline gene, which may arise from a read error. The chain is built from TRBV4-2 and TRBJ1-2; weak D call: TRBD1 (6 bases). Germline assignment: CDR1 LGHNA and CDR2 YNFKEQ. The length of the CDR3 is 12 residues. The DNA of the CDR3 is TGTGCCAGCAGCCAAGATTTGGGGGCCCCCTACTTC. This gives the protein CASSQDLGAPYF.

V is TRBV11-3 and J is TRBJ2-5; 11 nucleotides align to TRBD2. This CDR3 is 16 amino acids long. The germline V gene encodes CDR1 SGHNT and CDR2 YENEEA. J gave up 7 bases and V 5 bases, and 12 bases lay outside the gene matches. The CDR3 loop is CASSPAASGGRGTQYF. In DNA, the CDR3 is TGTGCCAGCAGCCCAGCGGCTAGCGGGGGGCGGGGGACCCAGTACTTC.

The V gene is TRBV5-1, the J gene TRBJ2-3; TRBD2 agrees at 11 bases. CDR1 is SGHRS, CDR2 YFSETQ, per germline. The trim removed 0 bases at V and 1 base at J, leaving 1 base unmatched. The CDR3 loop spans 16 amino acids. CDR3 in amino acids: CASSLALAGGTDTQYF. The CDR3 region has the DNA TGCGCCAGCAGCTTGGCACTAGCGGGGGGCACAGATACGCAGTATTTT.

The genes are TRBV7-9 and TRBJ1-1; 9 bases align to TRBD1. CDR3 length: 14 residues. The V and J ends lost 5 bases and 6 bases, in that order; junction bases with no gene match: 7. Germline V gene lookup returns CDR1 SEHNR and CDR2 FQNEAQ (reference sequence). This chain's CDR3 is CASSMTGGGSEAFF. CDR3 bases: TGTGCCAGCAGCATGACAGGGGGAGGCTCTGAAGCTTTCTTT. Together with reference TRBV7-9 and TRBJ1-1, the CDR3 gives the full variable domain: DTGVSQNPRHKITKRGQNVTFRCDPISEHNRLYWYRQTLGQGPEFLTYFQNEAQLEKSRLLSDRFSAERPKGSFSTLEIQRTEQGDSAMYLCASSMTGGGSEAFFGQGTRLTVV.

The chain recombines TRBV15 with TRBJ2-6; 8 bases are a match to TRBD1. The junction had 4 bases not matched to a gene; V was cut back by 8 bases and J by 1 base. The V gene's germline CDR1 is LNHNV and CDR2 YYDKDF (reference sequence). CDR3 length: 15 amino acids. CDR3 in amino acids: CATDRGLSGANVLTF. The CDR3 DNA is TGTGCCACCGACAGGGGTCTGTCTGGGGCCAACGTCCTGACTTTC.

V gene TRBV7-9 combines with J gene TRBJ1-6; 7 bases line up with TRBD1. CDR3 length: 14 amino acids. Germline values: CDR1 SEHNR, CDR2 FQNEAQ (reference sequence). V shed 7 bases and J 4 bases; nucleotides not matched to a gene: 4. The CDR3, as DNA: TGTGCCAGCAAATCGGGACAGTATAATTCACCCCTCCACTTT. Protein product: CASKSGQYNSPLHF. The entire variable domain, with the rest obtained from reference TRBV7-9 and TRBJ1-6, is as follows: DTGVSQNPRHKITKRGQNVTFRCDPISEHNRLYWYRQTLGQGPEFLTYFQNEAQLEKSRLLSDRFSAERPKGSFSTLEIQRTEQGDSAMYLCASKSGQYNSPLHFGNGTRLTVT.

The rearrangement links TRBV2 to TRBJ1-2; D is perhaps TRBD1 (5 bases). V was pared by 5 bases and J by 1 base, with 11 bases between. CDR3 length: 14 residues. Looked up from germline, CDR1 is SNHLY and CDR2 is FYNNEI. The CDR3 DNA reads TGTGCCAGCAGTCGGACAATGGATAACTATGGCTACACCTTC. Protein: CASSRTMDNYGYTF.